This TCR beta chain originates from a study of T cells in Graves' hyperthyroidism and ophthalmopathy. Study results and limitations: Blood also carried most thyroid clonotypes expanded above 0.001. Before onset, by a median of around six months, the model predicted ophthalmopathy.

Disease duration under 2 months; hyperthyroidism patients were aged 18 to 65. This clonotype was recorded many times. Its antigen is unidentified. From RNA transcripts, TCR beta CDR3 regions were amplified. The primer set for the first-round RT-PCR of the TCR CDR3 was HTBI. TCRdb reanalysed the multiplex PCR reads using MiXCR and keeps one entry per CDR3 protein. The sample includes a few hundred thousand distinct CDR3 sequences, 13% to 15% of them seen just once. The CDR3 is made up of 14 amino acids. Germline lookup yields CDR1 DFQATT and CDR2 SNEGSKA (reference sequence). J lost 6 bases, V lost 6 bases, and 12 bases had no gene match.

The V call is TRBV20-1, the J call TRBJ2-3, with TRBD2 matching 7 bases. The receptor was isolated from a woman aged 40-49 years with Graves' hyperthyroidism that later progressed to Graves' ophthalmopathy. The sample comprised blood. In DNA form, the CDR3 reads TGCAGTGCCGAGGTGGGAGGGAGATTGGATACGCAGTATTTT. This translates into CSAEVGGRLDTQYF.